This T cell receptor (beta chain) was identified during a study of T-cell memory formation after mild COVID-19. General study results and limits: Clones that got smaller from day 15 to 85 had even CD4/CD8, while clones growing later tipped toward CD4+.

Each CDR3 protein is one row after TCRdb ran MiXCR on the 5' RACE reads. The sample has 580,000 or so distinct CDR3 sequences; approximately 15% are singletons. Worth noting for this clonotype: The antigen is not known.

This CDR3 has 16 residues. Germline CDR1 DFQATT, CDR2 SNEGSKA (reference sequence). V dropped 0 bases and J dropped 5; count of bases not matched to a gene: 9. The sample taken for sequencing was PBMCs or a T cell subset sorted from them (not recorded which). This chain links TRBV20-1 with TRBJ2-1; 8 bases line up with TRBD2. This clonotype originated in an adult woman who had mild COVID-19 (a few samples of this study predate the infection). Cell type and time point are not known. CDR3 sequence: CSARDWSGGPHNEQFF. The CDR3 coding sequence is TGCAGTGCTAGAGATTGGAGCGGGGGCCCTCACAATGAGCAGTTCTTC.